This TCR beta chain was documented in a study of blood T cell repertoires in COVID-19. Whole-study context: Collection of acute and convalescent COVID-19 samples took place in the United States, Italy and Spain. T cells, B-cell-depleted T cells, or PBMCs provided the cDNA or gDNA that served as material.

Trimming stripped 2 bases from V and 0 bases from J, with 12 bases between. CDR3 length equals 16 residues. The germline CDR1 and CDR2 sequences are SGHKS and YYEKEE (reference sequence). In the source study's methods: Reference gene primer amplification yielded estimated nucleated cell counts. The data were produced by immunoSEQ multiplex PCR, yet TCRdb's version contains in-frame clones alone and is incomplete. V and J calls and clone size are copied from that table; D and trimming were computed from the DNA. This table has about 170,000 clones, approximately 86% appearing once. In this sample, this clone turned up once.

V is TRBV5-5 and J is TRBJ2-1; weak D call: TRBD2 (5 bases). The receptor was derived from a man in his 60s with COVID-19, enrolled during active disease. The sample was peripheral blood. The CDR3 reads CASSLGAEPSYNEQFF. DNA for the CDR3: TGTGCCAGCAGCTTAGGAGCGGAGCCCTCCTACAATGAGCAGTTCTTC.